These T cell receptor beta chains were read from a single sample in a study of T cell clonotyping in hematopoietic cell transplantation. Libraries were prepared by immunoSEQ multiplex PCR; TCRdb keeps only in-frame clonotypes and omits some of them. The sample consists of fewer than 25,000 clones, about 72% of them appearing once. Sequences were derived from peripheral blood mononuclear cells, sampled before stem cell transplant. Receptors were obtained from a man aged 55 to 70 with acute myeloid leukemia. Some clones in this sample may be carry-over from other donors' samples. Both conserved end residues are part of each CDR3. A D gene is named only where the DNA matches it firmly. Clone size is shown for a subset of rows, as once, few, many or a class of expanded clone.

>.|TRBJ2-1|.|TRBV9
TGTGCCAGCAGCGGCCTAGATCAATCAAAGTTCTTC
CASSGLDQSKFF
>.|TRBJ1-5|TRBD1|TRBV5-8
TGTGCCAGCAGCTTGGGACAGGGGAAAGACAATCAGCCCCAGCATTTT
CASSLGQGKDNQPQHF
>.|TRBJ2-3|.|TRBV9
TGTGCCAGCAGCGGCCTGACTAGTGCAGATACGCAGTATTTT
CASSGLTSADTQYF
>.|TRBJ2-7|TRBD2|TRBV11-2
TGTGCCAGCAGCTTAAATAGACTAGCGGGGGGCACCGAGCAGTACTTC
CASSLNRLAGGTEQYF
>.|TRBJ1-2|TRBD1|TRBV6-5
TGTGCCAGCGGGAGGCAGGGGGCGCAGGTTGGCTACACCTTC
CASGRQGAQVGYTF
>.|TRBJ1-2|TRBD1|TRBV6-1
TGTGCCAGCAGTGATGGGACAGGGGATTTCTATGGCTACACCTTC
CASSDGTGDFYGYTF
>.|TRBJ1-6|.|TRBV6-1
TGTGCCAGCAGTGGGTGGGACCTGAGTAATTCACCCCTCCACTTT
CASSGWDLSNSPLHF
>.|TRBJ1-6|.|TRBV19
TGTGCCAGTAGTACTGGGCCTGGTTTCGAGGCCCTCCACTTT
CASSTGPGFEALHF
>.|TRBJ2-2|.|TRBV30
TGTGCCAGGGACCCGCGGGATACCGGGGAGCTGTTTTTT
CARDPRDTGELFF
>.|TRBJ2-1|.|TRBV30
TGTGCCTGGAGTCCGGCATCAGTAGAGCAGTTCTTC
CAWSPASVEQFF
>.|TRBJ2-7|.|TRBV4-2
TGTGCCAGCAGCTTAGGGGGGACTAACACCTACGAGCAGTACTTC
CASSLGGTNTYEQYF
>.|TRBJ2-3|TRBD1|TRBV29-1
TGCAGCGCGGAACAGGGGGCGAAAGATACGCAGTATTTT
CSAEQGAKDTQYF
>.|TRBJ2-7|.|TRBV11-3
TGTGCCAGCAGCTCATCCGCGGGGATGTCGGAGCAGTACTTC
CASSSSAGMSEQYF
>few|TRBJ1-1|.|TRBV28
TGTGCCAGCAGTTTGGCCTCGGGGAGGGGTGAAGCTTTCTTT
CASSLASGRGEAFF
>.|TRBJ1-1|.|TRBV6-5
TGTGCCAGCAGACGACCACAGGGAATGAACACTGAAGCTTTCTTT
CASRRPQGMNTEAFF
>.|TRBJ2-1|.|TRBV7-2
TGTGCCAGCAGCTTAAGGGGGACGTTAGTCAATGAGCAGTTCTTC
CASSLRGTLVNEQFF
>.|TRBJ2-5|.|TRBV12-5
TGTGCTAGTGGCCCGGGCCAAGAGACCCAGTACTTC
CASGPGQETQYF
>.|TRBJ2-3|.|TRBV28
TGTGCCAGCAGTCTCGCTAGCGAGGGAGATACGCAGTATTTT
CASSLASEGDTQYF
>.|TRBJ2-4|.|TRBV18
TGTGCCAGCTCACCACCGACAGGAGGGAACATTCAGTACTTC
CASSPPTGGNIQYF
>few|TRBJ2-2|.|TRBV9
TGTGCCAGCAGCCTACGGTCGAACACCGGGGAGCTGTTTTTT
CASSLRSNTGELFF
>.|TRBJ2-5|TRBD1|TRBV29-1
TGCAGCGTTGAAGAGGACAGGGGTCGATCGGAGACCCAGTACTTC
CSVEEDRGRSETQYF
>.|TRBJ2-5|.|TRBV11-3
TGTGCCAGCAGACGACGGAGCAGGCAAGAGACCCAGTACTTC
CASRRRSRQETQYF
>.|TRBJ2-2|TRBD1|TRBV5-8
TGTGCCAGCAGCTTGGTCCTGGACAGGGACACCGGGGAGCTGTTTTTT
CASSLVLDRDTGELFF
>.|TRBJ1-1|.|TRBV5-6
TGTGCCAGCAGCTTGGCGGGGGGCCCCACTGAAGCTTTCTTT
CASSLAGGPTEAFF
>.|TRBJ1-2|.|TRBV7-2
TGTGCCAGCAGCTTAGCCCAGGGCGCCTATGGCTACACCTTC
CASSLAQGAYGYTF
>few|TRBJ2-7|.|TRBV7-2
TGTGCCAGCAGCCCCTACGGGCCCCCCTACGAGCAGTACTTC
CASSPYGPPYEQYF
>few|TRBJ1-3|.|TRBV30
TGTGCCTGGAGTATAGAGAGAACTGGAAACACCATATATTTT
CAWSIERTGNTIYF
>.|TRBJ1-2|TRBD1|TRBV19
TGTGCCAGTAGTGTGGGACAGCCATATGGCTACACCTTC
CASSVGQPYGYTF
>.|TRBJ2-3|.|TRBV4-3
TGCGCCAGCAGCCAAGATCTTTCCGATACGCAGTATTTT
CASSQDLSDTQYF
>.|TRBJ1-3|.|TRBV4-3
TGCGCCAGCAGCCAAGTGGCCCAGAGCTCTGGAAACACCATATATTTT
CASSQVAQSSGNTIYF
>.|TRBJ2-7|.|TRBV7-9
TGTGCCAGCAGCCTCGACAGTATCGGCGAGCAGTACTTC
CASSLDSIGEQYF
>.|TRBJ2-5|TRBD1|TRBV2
TGTGCCAGCAGGCTATACCGGGACAGGGGGGAGACCCAGTACTTC
CASRLYRDRGETQYF
>.|TRBJ1-2|.|TRBV5-6
TGTGCCAGCAGCCCACGGGCCTTAGGGGGCTACACCTTC
CASSPRALGGYTF
>once|TRBJ1-1|TRBD1|TRBV10-3
TGTGCCATCAGGGCGGGACAGGAAATGAACACTGAAGCTTTCTTT
CAIRAGQEMNTEAFF
>.|TRBJ1-3|.|TRBV4-3
TGCGCCAGCAGCCAAGTAACGGGGCCCTCTGGAAACACCATATATTTT
CASSQVTGPSGNTIYF
>.|TRBJ2-1|TRBD1|TRBV7-9
TGTGCCAGCAGCTCGGACAGGGGAGGGGTTGAGCAGTTCTTC
CASSSDRGGVEQFF
>.|TRBJ1-2|TRBD1|TRBV6-1
TGTGCCAGCAGTAGAGGACAGGGGGATTTGGGTGGCTACACCTTC
CASSRGQGDLGGYTF
>.|TRBJ2-7|TRBD2|TRBV19
TGTGCCAGTAGTACAATATCCCCCACGACTAGCCGGCACACCTACGAGCAGTACTTC
CASSTISPTTSRHTYEQYF
>.|TRBJ2-1|TRBD2|TRBV4-3
TGCGCCAGCAGCCAAGATTGGCGGGGGAGCTCCTACAATGAGCAGTTCTTC
CASSQDWRGSSYNEQFF
>.|TRBJ1-4|.|TRBV7-6
TGTGCCAGCAGTTCTAGCGGGGGGACTAACGAAAAACTGTTTTTT
CASSSSGGTNEKLFF
>few|TRBJ2-3|.|TRBV6-6
TGTGCCAGCAGTTACTCAGGGGGAAGCACAGATACGCAGTATTTT
CASSYSGGSTDTQYF
>.|TRBJ2-1|TRBD2|TRBV9
TGTGCCAGCAGCGTAGGACTAGCGGACTCCTACAATGAGCAGTTCTTC
CASSVGLADSYNEQFF
>.|TRBJ1-2|.|TRBV4-2
TGTGCCAGCAGCCAAGATGGAGGAACAGGGCTCCGGTATGGCTACACCTTC
CASSQDGGTGLRYGYTF
>.|TRBJ1-1|.|TRBV7-9
TGTGCCAGCAGCTTAAAAGGGACACTCAACACTGAAGCTTTCTTT
CASSLKGTLNTEAFF
>.|TRBJ2-1|.|TRBV19
TGTGCCAGTAGTCCCAGAACAGGGAACAATGAGCAGTTCTTC
CASSPRTGNNEQFF
>.|TRBJ2-5|.|TRBV7-2
TGTGCCAGCAGCTCGGGCTCGGGGACTCAAGAGACCCAGTACTTC
CASSSGSGTQETQYF
>.|TRBJ2-5|.|TRBV18
TGTGCCAGCTCACCACCGCTATCTTTTCAAGAGACCCAGTACTTC
CASSPPLSFQETQYF
>.|TRBJ2-2|.|TRBV4-2
TGTGCCAGCAGCCAAGGCCAGACAGGGAACACCGGGGAGCTGTTTTTT
CASSQGQTGNTGELFF
>.|TRBJ2-3|TRBD2|TRBV7-2
TGTGCCAGCAGCTTAAAGGCGGGGGGGCAGGGAGATACGCAGTATTTT
CASSLKAGGQGDTQYF
>.|TRBJ1-6|TRBD1|TRBV9
TGTGCCAGCAGCATTGGACAGGGACTAAGTTATAATTCACCCCTCCACTTT
CASSIGQGLSYNSPLHF
>.|TRBJ2-1|TRBD2|TRBV11-3
TGTGCCAGCAGCTCTGTACGACTAGCGGGGGGCCGCGAGTTCTTC
CASSSVRLAGGREFF
>.|TRBJ1-2|.|TRBV5-1
TGCGCCAGCAGCTCCGGACTGACCAGGGATGGCTACACCTTC
CASSSGLTRDGYTF
>.|TRBJ2-7|.|TRBV7-6
TGTGCCAGCAGTTCCATGGGAGATATCTACGAGCAGTACTTC
CASSSMGDIYEQYF
>.|TRBJ2-7|TRBD2|TRBV9
TGTGCCAGCAGCGTAGGAGGCGGGGGGGGGATCTACGAGCAGTACTTC
CASSVGGGGGIYEQYF
>once|TRBJ2-4|.|TRBV5-1
TGCGCCAGCAGCGGGGACGGGGGTAACGGCAAAAACATTCAGTACTTC
CASSGDGGNGKNIQYF